This is a list of T cell receptor beta chains from one sample in a study of pediatric ulcerative colitis. Clones were read by immunoSEQ multiplex PCR, and TCRdb kept only the in-frame ones, dropping some. The table lists under 20,000 clones, 70% to 80% of them singletons. Material for sequencing was gut tissue. The receptors shown here come from a boy aged 10-17 years with moderate ulcerative colitis. CDR3s include the opening cysteine and the closing phenylalanine or tryptophan. The D gene is left open where the match is weak. Clone sizes are given selectively: once, few, many, or a class where the clone is expanded.

DNA,CDR3,V,J,size,D
TGTGCCAGCAGCCCCCGAGGCGGGGGGATAGCAGATACGCAGTATTTT,CASSPRGGGIADTQYF,TRBV6-4,TRBJ2-3,.,TRBD2
TGTGCCAGCAGTGAATCGGTAGGCCCAAGCTCTGGAAACACCATATATTTT,CASSESVGPSSGNTIYF,TRBV25-1,TRBJ1-3,.,.
TGTGCCAGCAGTGACGACAGGGGTCGAGATGGCTACACCTTC,CASSDDRGRDGYTF,TRBV6-5,TRBJ1-2,few,TRBD1
TGTGCCAGCAGCCGGGACAGGGCTGGCAATCAGCCCCAGCATTTT,CASSRDRAGNQPQHF,TRBV7-9,TRBJ1-5,.,TRBD1
TGTGCCAGCAGCATGGACCGGCGGGAAAAACTGTTTTTT,CASSMDRREKLFF,TRBV6-1,TRBJ1-4,.,.
TGTGCCATCAGTGAGGCCGGCTTTGAGCAGTTCTTC,CAISEAGFEQFF,TRBV10-3,TRBJ2-1,once,.
TGTGCCACCAGCAGAGATGCCAGTAGCTCCTACGAGCAGTACTTC,CATSRDASSSYEQYF,TRBV15,TRBJ2-7,.,.
TGCGCCAGCAGCTTCGGGAGGGATACGCAGTATTTT,CASSFGRDTQYF,TRBV5-1,TRBJ2-3,once,TRBD2
TGCAGCGTTGAGGAGGCGGGCACTGAAGCTTTCTTT,CSVEEAGTEAFF,TRBV29-1,TRBJ1-1,medium-sized,.
TGTGCCAGCAGTTACTCCCGACAGGGGGCCAGCGAGCAGTACTTC,CASSYSRQGASEQYF,TRBV6-5,TRBJ2-7,.,TRBD1
TGCAGCGTAGCAACGGGCGCAACGCTCCACGAGCAGTACTTC,CSVATGATLHEQYF,TRBV29-1,TRBJ2-7,.,.
TGTGCCTGGAGTGTAAAAGGGGGCGCTGAAGCTTTCTTT,CAWSVKGGAEAFF,TRBV30,TRBJ1-1,.,TRBD1
TGTGCCATCAGTGAGGACTCCGGGGTCAGCTCCTACGAGCAGTACTTC,CAISEDSGVSSYEQYF,TRBV10-3,TRBJ2-7,.,.
TGTGCCAGCAGCGAAACCACAGGGTACAATGAGCAGTTCTTC,CASSETTGYNEQFF,TRBV9,TRBJ2-1,.,.
TGTGCCAGCAGCTTACCCCCCCGGGGCGCTGAAGCTTTCTTT,CASSLPPRGAEAFF,TRBV5-5,TRBJ1-1,.,.
TGCGCCAGCAGCCTAGATCCGGGACGGACAAAGAACACTGAAGCTTTCTTT,CASSLDPGRTKNTEAFF,TRBV5-1,TRBJ1-1,.,.
TGCGCCAGCAGCTTAAATGAGAATGAGCAGTTCTTC,CASSLNENEQFF,TRBV5-1,TRBJ2-1,.,.
TGTGCCAGCAGCCTTATCAGTAACTATGGTTACACCTTC,CASSLISNYGYTF,TRBV7-9,TRBJ1-2,.,.
TGTGCCAGCTCAAAGGACCCGAACACTGAAGCTTTCTTT,CASSKDPNTEAFF,TRBV18,TRBJ1-1,.,.
TGTGCCAGCAGCTGGGGTCGGGACAGCGGGGGTTACAATGAGCAGTTCTTC,CASSWGRDSGGYNEQFF,TRBV9,TRBJ2-1,.,.
TGTGCCAGCAGCCTAGGTGCGGGTCACACTGAAGCTTTCTTT,CASSLGAGHTEAFF,TRBV5-4,TRBJ1-1,few,.
TGTGCCAGCAGCTTCCTACGGTGGTCCTACGAGCAGTACTTC,CASSFLRWSYEQYF,TRBV7-2,TRBJ2-7,.,.
TGCGCCAGCAGTGAGTCGTTACTCTCCGGCTACACCTTC,CASSESLLSGYTF,TRBV10-1,TRBJ1-2,.,.
TGTGCCATCAGTGAGGAATCGTCCGAGCAGTACTTC,CAISEESSEQYF,TRBV10-3,TRBJ2-7,.,.
TGTGCCAGCAGCGACAGCGAGGAAGGACAGGGGGAGATCGGGCAGTACTTC,CASSDSEEGQGEIGQYF,TRBV9,TRBJ2-7,few,TRBD1
TGTGCCAGCAGCTCCCAGGGGGGGAGCCGGTCCTACGAGCAGTACTTC,CASSSQGGSRSYEQYF,TRBV7-2,TRBJ2-7,.,.
TGCAGCGTTGAGGATAGCGGGAGTTCGAATGAGCAGTTCTTC,CSVEDSGSSNEQFF,TRBV29-1,TRBJ2-1,.,TRBD2
TGTGCCAGCAGCTTAGGGGCAGGGACGAACACCGGGGAGCTGTTTTTT,CASSLGAGTNTGELFF,TRBV11-3,TRBJ2-2,once,.
TGTGCCAGTCGAGGGGAGGCAATTCTTAGCAATCAGCCCCAGCATTTT,CASRGEAILSNQPQHF,TRBV27,TRBJ1-5,.,.